One sample yielded the 5 T cell receptor beta chains listed below, sequenced in a study of cytomegalovirus exposure and HLA in healthy donors. PCR was performed using 60 Vbeta and 13 Jbeta primers. Some clones are missing from TCRdb's copy, which holds only in-frame ones; the method was immunoSEQ multiplex PCR. The sample includes approximately 180,000 clones, around 82% of them seen just once. The sequenced sample was PBMCs. These receptors were collected from a man younger than 35 in good health and CMV-seronegative.

This clone was recorded a few times. The genes are TRBV5-1 and TRBJ2-3, with 7 bases identical to TRBD2. V trimming: 2 bases; J trimming: 5 bases; junction bases outside the gene matches: 11. Germline CDR1 reads SGHRS; CDR2 reads YFSETQ. The CDR3 totals 16 residues. Here the CDR3 DNA reads TGCGCCAGCAGCTTTAACGCGGGAGCTTCTGGAGATACGCAGTATTTT. Its protein product is CASSFNAGASGDTQYF. The entire variable domain, with the rest obtained from reference TRBV5-1 and TRBJ2-3, is as follows: KAGVTQTPRYLIKTRGQQVTLSCSPISGHRSVSWYQQTPGQGLQFLFEYFSETQRNKGNFPGRFSGRQFSNSRSEMNVSTLELGDSALYLCASSFNAGASGDTQYFGPGTRLTVL.

This chain joins TRBV6-7 and TRBJ2-1; 7 bases fit TRBD1. TRBV6-7 is sorted into the ORF group, with uncertain function. The ends lost 10 bases at V and 7 bases at J; junction bases unmatched: 16. The CDR3 runs to 15 residues. DNA of the CDR3: TGTGCCAAACCGGGACAGCTTCATGAGAAGAATGAGCAGTTCTTC. As protein: CAKPGQLHEKNEQFF.

This clone came up once. CDR3: CASSLGLEGSEKLFF. The CDR3 DNA reads TGCGCCAGCAGCTTGGGGCTAGAAGGTAGTGAAAAACTGTTTTTT. The chain uses TRBV5-1 and TRBJ1-4; D gene uncertain. V was pared by 0 bases and J by 7 bases, with 13 bases between. The CDR3 consists of 15 residues. Germline V gives CDR1 SGHRS, CDR2 YFSETQ.

The table lists this clone with a few counts. The rearrangement joins TRBV10-3 to TRBJ1-5; weak D call: TRBD1 (6 bases). Between the trimmed V and J ends, which lost 3 bases and 0 bases, there was a span of 15 bases. Per germline, CDR1 ENHRY and CDR2 SYGVKD. CDR3 length: 17 residues. CDR3 amino acids: CAISDPGGPYSNQPQHF. The CDR3 DNA sequence: TGTGCCATCAGTGATCCGGGGGGCCCGTATAGCAATCAGCCCCAGCATTTT.

J is TRBJ1-2 and V is TRBV19; D possibly corresponds to TRBD1 (6 bases). This CDR3 region has 13 residues. Germline V CDR1 and CDR2: LNHDA, SQIVND (reference sequence). V was shortened by 10 bases and J by 4 bases, with 16 bases between the two germline ends. The CDR3 DNA reads TGTGCCACCAGTCCGGGGGGCCCCTATGGCTACACCTTC. It translates to CATSPGGPYGYTF. The full variable domain, its missing parts supplied by reference TRBV19 and TRBJ1-2, is DGGITQSPKYLFRKEGQNVTLSCEQNLNHDAMYWYRQDPGQGLRLIYYSQIVNDFQKGDIAEGYSVSREKKESFPLTVTSAQKNPTAFYLCATSPGGPYGYTFGSGTRLTVV.